These 22 T cell receptor beta chains came from one sample sequenced in a study of CD4 T cells in relation to SARS-CoV-2 and coronaviruses. Their recognized antigens are unknown. TCRdb keeps only in-frame clones here, not all; method: immunoSEQ multiplex PCR. The sample includes 25,000 to 35,000 clones, 72% of them seen just once. CD4+ T cells from unexposed donors were obtained before the COVID-19 pandemic (2011-2018). CD4+ T cells were isolated from the cells after around 11 days of culture. The sample was CD4+ T cells from PBMCs, cultured in vitro. The source of these receptors is a human donor in good health.

V gene TRBV11-2 combines with J gene TRBJ2-2, with D possibly called TRBD1 or TRBD2 (6 bases each). CDR3 length: 15 amino acids. Germline CDR1 and CDR2: SGHAT and FQNNGV. Trimming removed 6 bases at V and 1 base at J, with 12 bases between. This CDR3 reads CASRLGGMNTGELFF. The DNA of the CDR3 is TGTGCCAGCAGACTAGGGGGGATGAACACCGGGGAGCTGTTTTTT. Filled out from reference TRBV11-2 and TRBJ2-2, the complete variable domain reads EAGVAQSPRYKIIEKRQSVAFWCNPISGHATLYWYQQILGQGPKLLIQFQNNGVVDDSQLPKDRFSAERLKGVDSTLKIQPAKLEDSAVYLCASRLGGMNTGELFFGEGSRLTVL.

This clone was observed once. The chain combines TRBV5-4 with TRBJ1-3; D uncertain. The V gene's germline CDR1 is SGHNT and CDR2 YYREEE (reference sequence). The V end lost 4 bases, the J end lost 7 bases, and 15 bases lay between the germline ends. This CDR3 is 14 amino acids long. As DNA, the CDR3 is TGTGCCAGCAGCCCACGGACGGCCTCTAACACCATATATTTT. Its translation is CASSPRTASNTIYF.

The J gene is TRBJ2-6, the V gene TRBV4-2; TRBD2 matches at 7 bases. The length of the CDR3 is 19 residues. Germline values: CDR1 LGHNA, CDR2 YNFKEQ. Unmatched junction bases numbered 8, after V lost 0 bases and J lost 0 bases. The CDR3: CASSQDGPSGYSGANVLTF. In DNA, the CDR3 is TGTGCCAGCAGCCAAGACGGGCCTAGCGGTTACTCTGGGGCCAACGTCCTGACTTTC.

The chain uses TRBV5-6 and TRBJ2-5; 8 bases map to TRBD2. The length of the CDR3 is 18 residues. Unmatched junction bases numbered 15, after V lost 3 bases and J lost 2 bases. Germline V lookup: CDR1 SGHDT, CDR2 YYEEEE. For the CDR3, the DNA is TGTGCCAGCAGCTCCCTCGTTGGCGGGGGGACACCTCAAGAGACCCAGTACTTC. Translated, it gives CASSSLVGGGTPQETQYF.

J is TRBJ2-5 and V is TRBV10-2, with D unclear. V lost 1 base and J 5 bases, leaving 8 bases between the germline ends. Germline V lookup: CDR1 WSHSY, CDR2 SAAADI. The CDR3 loop spans 13 amino acids. CDR3 protein: CASSEWSFETQYF. CDR3 DNA sequence: TGCGCCAGCAGTGAGTGGTCCTTTGAGACCCAGTACTTC.

This clone was seen only a few times. The chain links TRBV9 to TRBJ2-1; D is undetermined. This CDR3 has 21 residues. Germline-derived CDR1 and CDR2 are SGDLS and YYNGEE. Between the trimmed V and J ends, which lost 0 bases and 2 bases, there was a span of 27 bases. In DNA, the CDR3 is TGTGCCAGCAGCGTAGGCCACCCGGGCGCCCCCCATCTACCCACCTACAATGAGCAGTTCTTC. Amino acid sequence: CASSVGHPGAPHLPTYNEQFF.

This clone was found once. This rearrangement joins TRBV6-5 to TRBJ2-7; TRBD2 agrees at 11 bases. The CDR3 is made up of 15 amino acids. Looked up from germline, CDR1 is MNHEY and CDR2 is SVGAGI. V trimming: 5 bases; J trimming: 2 bases; junction bases outside the gene matches: 5. The CDR3 is CASSRGTSGTYEQYF. The CDR3 DNA reads as TGTGCCAGCAGTCGCGGGACTAGCGGAACCTACGAGCAGTACTTC.

V is TRBV7-2 and J is TRBJ2-7, with D unclear. Looked up from germline, CDR1 is SGHTA and CDR2 is FQGNSA. V lost 5 bases and J 7 bases, leaving 18 bases between the germline ends. This CDR3 is 14 amino acids long. The CDR3: CASSPSNSGQEQYF. The DNA for the CDR3 is TGTGCCAGCAGCCCCAGTAACTCGGGCCAAGAGCAGTACTTC.

Only a few counts were recorded for this clone. V and J are TRBV5-1 and TRBJ1-6; TRBD1 matches at 9 bases. This CDR3 is built from 14 residues. The trim removed 4 bases at V and 13 bases at J, leaving 9 bases unmatched. Germline loops: CDR1 SGHRS, CDR2 YFSETQ. CDR3 sequence: CASSQGQGGFPLHF. CDR3 DNA: TGCGCCAGCAGCCAGGGACAGGGAGGTTTTCCCCTCCACTTT.

The chain couples TRBV19 to TRBJ1-3, with a tentative D call TRBD1 (6 bases). Germline V gives CDR1 LNHDA, CDR2 SQIVND (reference sequence). The CDR3 consists of 15 residues. Trimming took off 5 bases at V and 4 bases at J, with 15 bases between the two ends. The CDR3 loop reads CASSRGGLEGNTIYF. CDR3 coding DNA: TGTGCCAGTAGTCGTGGGGGCTTAGAAGGAAACACCATATATTTT.

This clone came up once. The CDR3 loop is CASSVTSGLSYNEQFF. The CDR3 DNA is TGTGCCAGCAGCGTGACTAGCGGGTTGTCATACAATGAGCAGTTCTTC. The J gene is TRBJ2-1, the V gene TRBV9; 10 positions agree with TRBD2. V shed 2 bases and J 4 bases; nucleotides not matched to a gene: 6. CDR1 SGDLS and CDR2 YYNGEE come from the germline V gene. This CDR3 spans 16 amino acids.

V usage is TRBV29-1 and J usage is TRBJ2-7; 8 positions match TRBD2. The germline gives CDR1 SQVTM, CDR2 ANQGSEA. The CDR3 runs to 13 residues. Trimming cost V 2 bases and J 6 bases; bases outside gene matches: 6. CDR3 bases: TGCAGCGTTGAAACGGGAGGGTCGGGCGAGCAGTACTTC. It yields the protein CSVETGGSGEQYF.

Here the CDR3 DNA reads TGTGCCATCAGTGAGCCTCGGACAGGGGCTGGCTACACCTTC. Translated, it gives CAISEPRTGAGYTF. The chain recombines TRBV10-3 with TRBJ1-2, with TRBD1 identical over 9 bases. Unmatched junction bases numbered 5, after V lost 2 bases and J lost 7 bases. The germline CDR1 and CDR2 sequences are ENHRY and SYGVKD. This CDR3 has 14 residues.

The rearrangement links TRBV9 to TRBJ2-3; D not certain. Germline values: CDR1 SGDLS, CDR2 YYNGEE. The CDR3 is 13 residues long. V was shortened by 4 bases and J by 5 bases, with 11 bases between the two germline ends. The CDR3 region is CASSPRPRDTQYF. The CDR3 DNA sequence: TGTGCCAGCAGCCCCAGACCGAGAGATACGCAGTATTTT.

CDR3 bases: TGCGCCACAACGACAGGGGCGAACTATGGCTACACCTTC. This translates into CATTTGANYGYTF. The J gene is TRBJ1-2, the V gene TRBV10-2; 8 bases are shared with TRBD1. The CDR3 consists of 13 residues. The V and J ends lost 10 bases and 2 bases, in that order; junction bases with no gene match: 6. Germline-derived CDR1 and CDR2 are WSHSY and SAAADI.

V is TRBV28 and J is TRBJ2-7, with D unclear. V dropped 4 bases and J dropped 4 bases, with 8 bases sitting between them. CDR1 and CDR2 (germline): MDHEN, SYDVKM. This CDR3 region has 12 residues. DNA for the CDR3: TGTGCCAGCAGTTCAGTGGGTTACGAGCAGTACTTC. It codes for CASSSVGYEQYF.

This sequence joins TRBV29-1 and TRBJ2-1; 8 nucleotides align to TRBD1. CDR1 is SQVTM, CDR2 ANQGSEA, per germline. The V gene end was trimmed by 3 bases and the J gene end by 9 bases; junction bases not matched to a gene: 7. CDR3 length equals 13 residues. The CDR3 DNA follows: TGCAGCGTTGAGAGGACAGGGTCAGGTGAGCAGTTCTTC. Protein sequence: CSVERTGSGEQFF.

The chain uses TRBV12-3 or TRBV12-4 and TRBJ2-6; no reliable D call. This CDR3 is 12 amino acids long. The V and J ends lost 1 base and 8 bases respectively, with 3 bases between them. In nucleotides, the CDR3 is TGTGCCAGCAGTTTAGGGTCCAACGTCCTGACTTTC. It yields the protein CASSLGSNVLTF.

The chain is built from TRBV10-3 and TRBJ1-1; D call uncertain. V lost 3 bases to trimming and J lost 0 bases, with 11 bases between them. Germline CDR1 is ENHRY and CDR2 is SYGVKD. The length of the CDR3 is 15 residues. CDR3 amino acids: CAISDIRRMNTEAFF. DNA of the CDR3: TGTGCCATCAGTGATATCAGGAGGATGAACACTGAAGCTTTCTTT.

The chain carries TRBV7-2 and TRBJ2-1; unclear D gene. Deletions cut 5 bases from V and 4 bases from J, with 3 bases between. The CDR3 loop spans 11 amino acids. CDR1 and CDR2 (germline): SGHTA, FQGNSA. The CDR3 sequence: CASSTYNEQFF. CDR3 nucleotides: TGTGCCAGCAGCACTTACAATGAGCAGTTCTTC.

The V call is TRBV2, the J call TRBJ1-2, with TRBD1 as a possible D gene (5 bases). Germline V gene lookup returns CDR1 SNHLY and CDR2 FYNNEI. Trimming took 5 bases from V and 3 from J, leaving 10 bases between them. This CDR3 region has 13 residues. This CDR3 is CASSTGADYGYTF. DNA of the CDR3: TGTGCCAGCAGTACCGGGGCAGACTATGGCTACACCTTC.

The chain couples TRBV3-1 (or the pseudogene TRBV3-2) to TRBJ2-1; tentatively, D is TRBD2 (6 bases). The CDR3 has 15 residues. Looked up from germline, CDR1 is LGHDT and CDR2 is YNNKEL (reference sequence). V lost 0 bases and J 4 bases, leaving 10 bases between the germline ends. The CDR3 DNA is TGTGCCAGCAGCCAAGAAGGAGCGGGTTACAATGAGCAGTTCTTC. Its protein is CASSQEGAGYNEQFF.